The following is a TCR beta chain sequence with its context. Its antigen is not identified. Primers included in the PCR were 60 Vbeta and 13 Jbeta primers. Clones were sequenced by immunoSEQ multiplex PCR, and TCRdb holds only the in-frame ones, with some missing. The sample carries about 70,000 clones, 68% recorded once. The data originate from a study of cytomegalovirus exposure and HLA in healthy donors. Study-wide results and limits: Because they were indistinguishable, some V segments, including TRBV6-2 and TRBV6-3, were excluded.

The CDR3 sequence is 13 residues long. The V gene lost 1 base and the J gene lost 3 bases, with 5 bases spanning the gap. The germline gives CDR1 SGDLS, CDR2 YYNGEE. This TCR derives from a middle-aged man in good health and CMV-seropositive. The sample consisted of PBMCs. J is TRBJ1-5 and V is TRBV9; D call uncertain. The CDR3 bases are TGTGCCAGCAGCGTAAGCGTCAATCAGCCCCAGCATTTT. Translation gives CASSVSVNQPQHF.